This T cell receptor beta chain was sequenced in a study of T cells after yellow fever vaccination. Study-wide context: Fractions of low cell number were prepared using SMART-Seq v4 Ultra Low Input. Notes on the study in general: Post-booster repertoires again held most primary-vaccination clones (roughly 95% CD4, 80% to 90% CD8). Abundant bulk-derived clonotypes could contaminate FACS-sorted repertoires. Relatively few clonotypes were ones that appeared in both CD4 and CD8 compartments.

TCRdb ran MiXCR on the 5' RACE reads and lists one entry per CDR3 protein. The sample consists of 620,000 or so distinct CDR3 sequences, around 17% of them appearing once. CDR1 is SEHNR, CDR2 FQNEAQ, per germline (reference sequence). CDR3 length: 16 amino acids. V lost 0 bases, J lost 9 bases, and 10 bases stayed unmatched. Regarding this clonotype: What it binds is unknown.

The chain recombines TRBV7-9 with TRBJ2-1; 8 positions match TRBD2. Sequenced here: PBMCs, sampled 5 days after the first yellow fever vaccination. This TCR was recovered from a man between 18 and 35 years old who received the YFV17D yellow fever vaccine. The CDR3 region has the DNA TGTGCCAGCAGCTTAGCGCTCGGGACTAGTCCTCCTGAGCAGTTCTTC. Translated: CASSLALGTSPPEQFF.